The 10 T cell receptor beta chains listed next were all sequenced from one sample in a study of CD8 T cells in ankylosing spondylitis. Study-wide results and caveats: In ankylosing spondylitis blood, a motif of seven to nine highly homologous TCR beta variants appeared characteristic.

Each CDR3 protein gets one entry after TCRdb re-called the 5' RACE reads with MiXCR. The table records more than 300,000 distinct CDR3 sequences, roughly 8% of them present only once. No antigen is known for these receptors. The sample was blood, either unsorted or a sorted T cell fraction (not recorded which). The receptor source for this set is a male donor with ankylosing spondylitis.

This clonotype was detected many times. V gene TRBV9 combines with J gene TRBJ2-1, with 13 positions matching TRBD2. The germline V gene encodes CDR1 SGDLS and CDR2 YYNGEE. The V and J ends lost 4 bases and 7 bases, in that order; junction bases with no gene match: 8. This CDR3 spans 16 amino acids. CDR3 coding DNA: TGTGCCAGCAGCTCGACTAGCGGGAGGCAATGGAATGAGCAGTTCTTC. The encoded protein is CASSSTSGRQWNEQFF. Based on the CDR3 plus reference TRBV9 and TRBJ2-1, the full variable domain is DSGVTQTPKHLITATGQRVTLRCSPRSGDLSVYWYQQSLDQGLQFLIQYYNGEERAKGNILERFSAQQFPDLHSELNLSSLELGDSALYFCASSSTSGRQWNEQFFGPGTRLTVL.

This clonotype was picked up a small number of times. This chain links TRBV12-3 or TRBV12-4 with TRBJ2-7; 15 bases map to TRBD2. The CDR3 loop spans 17 amino acids. V lost 3 bases and J lost 2; bases outside the gene matches: 5. This CDR3 is CASSFRTSGRVTYEQYF. CDR3 nucleotides: TGTGCCAGCAGTTTTCGGACTAGCGGGAGGGTAACCTACGAGCAGTACTTC.

The chain employs TRBV12-3 or TRBV12-4 and TRBJ2-5; 10 bases align to TRBD2. V was clipped by 5 bases and J by 5 bases; unmatched bases: 8. The CDR3 contains 15 residues. CDR3 amino acids: CASSPSGSRRETQYF. In DNA form, the CDR3 reads TGTGCCAGCAGTCCTAGCGGGAGTCGTCGGGAGACCCAGTACTTC.

The V and J genes are TRBV3-1 and TRBJ2-1; 9 bases match TRBD2. The CDR3 is 15 residues long. CDR1 and CDR2 (germline): LGHDT, YNNKEL (reference sequence). Trimming cost V 4 bases and J 8 bases; bases outside gene matches: 9. DNA for the CDR3: TGTGCCAGCAGCCGGGCTCAGCCTAGCGGGGATGAGCAGTTCTTC. It specifies CASSRAQPSGDEQFF.

This clonotype was counted only a few times. The chain combines TRBV29-1 with TRBJ2-7; maybe TRBD1 (7 bases). The V end lost 7 bases, the J end lost 6 bases, and 16 bases lay between the germline ends. This CDR3 is 12 amino acids long. Germline V lookup: CDR1 SQVTM, CDR2 ANQGSEA. The CDR3 is CSGGDSGREQYF. DNA of the CDR3: TGCAGCGGCGGGGACAGTGGGCGCGAGCAGTACTTC.

This clonotype was seen repeatedly, ten times or more. This chain joins TRBV5-1 and TRBJ2-7, with D possibly being TRBD2 (6 bases). Germline V gene lookup returns CDR1 SGHRS and CDR2 YFSETQ. The CDR3 runs to 14 residues. V lost 0 bases, J lost 5 bases, and 12 bases lay in between. The CDR3 DNA is TGCGCCAGCAGCTTGGCCCCAGGGAGGAACGAGCAGTACTTC. Residues: CASSLAPGRNEQYF.

Many counts were recorded for this clonotype. V is TRBV20-1 and J is TRBJ2-3, with 7 bases aligning to TRBD1. Per germline, CDR1 DFQATT and CDR2 SNEGSKA (reference sequence). The length of the CDR3 is 13 residues. The V gene end was trimmed by 6 bases and the J gene end by 4 bases; junction bases not matched to a gene: 7. The CDR3 coding sequence is TGCAGTGCCGTCGGGGACAGAGCAGATACGCAGTATTTT. Protein product: CSAVGDRADTQYF.

This clonotype was observed many times. The chain has TRBV5-1 and TRBJ2-2; a possible D gene is TRBD2 (6 bases). Trimming took off 2 bases at V and 4 bases at J, with 12 bases between the two ends. CDR1 and CDR2 (germline): SGHRS, YFSETQ. This CDR3 is 15 amino acids long. The CDR3 sequence is CASSFKGGGTGELFF. CDR3 in DNA: TGCGCCAGCAGCTTTAAGGGAGGCGGCACCGGGGAGCTGTTTTTT. Looking up the rest from reference TRBV5-1 and TRBJ2-2 gives the full variable domain: KAGVTQTPRYLIKTRGQQVTLSCSPISGHRSVSWYQQTPGQGLQFLFEYFSETQRNKGNFPGRFSGRQFSNSRSEMNVSTLELGDSALYLCASSFKGGGTGELFFGEGSRLTVL.

This clonotype was counted only a few times. The V gene is TRBV12-3 or TRBV12-4, the J gene TRBJ2-1; D is tentatively TRBD1 or TRBD2 (5 bases each). The CDR3 has 13 amino acids. Trimming cost V 8 bases and J 5 bases, with 13 bases left between them. This chain's CDR3 is CASLGEIDNEQFF. In nucleotides, the CDR3 is TGTGCCAGCTTGGGGGAGATAGACAATGAGCAGTTCTTC.

This clonotype was seen only a few times. Here the CDR3 DNA reads TGTGCCAGCAGCTTAGGTGGGGGACCCGGGACTAGTTTCGATGAGCAGTTCTTC. Its translation is CASSLGGGPGTSFDEQFF. The rearrangement uses TRBV7-8 and TRBJ2-1, with TRBD2 matching over 8 bases. With V trimmed by 1 base and J by 8 bases, 16 bases remained unmatched. The CDR3 is made up of 18 amino acids. Germline V CDR1 and CDR2: SGHVS, FQNEAQ.